This entry lists 26 T cell receptor beta chains sequenced from one sample in a study of cytomegalovirus exposure and HLA in healthy donors. Primers for the PCR totalled 60 Vbeta and 13 Jbeta. Clones were sequenced by immunoSEQ multiplex PCR, and TCRdb holds only the in-frame ones, with some missing. Of approximately 170,000 clones listed, around 84% are singletons. Sequencing was performed on PBMCs. The receptors stem from a man aged 30 to 45 in good health and CMV-seropositive.

The rearrangement links TRBV30 to TRBJ1-6, with 8 nucleotides matching TRBD1. Unmatched junction bases numbered 18, after V lost 2 bases and J lost 9 bases. There are 18 residues in the CDR3. CDR1 and CDR2 from the germline V gene are GTSNPN and SVGIG (reference sequence). The CDR3 DNA is TGTGCCTGGAGTCCGACTCTTTCCGGGACAGGTCTTAGTTCACCCCTCCACTTT. Its protein product is CAWSPTLSGTGLSSPLHF.

The chain combines TRBV7-9 with TRBJ2-2; a weak D match, TRBD2 (6 bases). Germline CDR1 reads SEHNR; CDR2 reads FQNEAQ (reference sequence). The CDR3 consists of 16 residues. Trimming removed 1 base at V and 1 base at J, with 10 bases between. DNA for the CDR3: TGTGCCAGCAGCTTAGGGGCGGGGCTGAACACCGGGGAGCTGTTTTTT. Encoded protein: CASSLGAGLNTGELFF.

The chain uses TRBV18 and TRBJ2-1; TRBD2 matches at 11 bases. Per germline, CDR1 KGHSH and CDR2 LQKENI. CDR3 length equals 13 residues. Trimming removed 9 bases from V and 6 bases from J; junction bases left unmatched: 4. The CDR3 loop reads CASTSGGLNEQFF. CDR3 in DNA: TGTGCCAGTACTAGCGGGGGACTCAATGAGCAGTTCTTC.

This clone appeared a single time. The chain employs TRBV2 and TRBJ2-3, with 8 bases identical to TRBD1. The trim removed 5 bases at V and 3 bases at J, leaving 7 bases unmatched. Per germline, CDR1 SNHLY and CDR2 FYNNEI. The CDR3 is 15 amino acids. The DNA of the CDR3 is TGTGCCAGCAGTCCCCGGACAGGGACGACAGATACGCAGTATTTT. Translated: CASSPRTGTTDTQYF.

This clone came up a few times. The gene calls are TRBV4-3 and TRBJ1-1; D might be TRBD1 (6 bases). Trimming left V 1 base short and J 1 base short, with 10 bases between. The length of the CDR3 is 15 residues. Germline CDR1 LGHNA, CDR2 YSLEER. As DNA, the CDR3 is TGCGCCAGCAGCCAAGCTTGGACAGAGAACACTGAAGCTTTCTTT. Amino acids: CASSQAWTENTEAFF.

The J gene is TRBJ2-1, the V gene TRBV27, with D possibly matching TRBD1 (6 bases). This CDR3 is 15 amino acids long. V dropped 8 bases and J dropped 0 bases, with 14 bases sitting between them. Per the germline V gene, CDR1 is MNHEY and CDR2 is SMNVEV (reference sequence). CDR3 loop: CASGLRGISYNEQFF. The CDR3 region has the DNA TGTGCCAGCGGCCTTAGGGGGATCTCCTACAATGAGCAGTTCTTC.

The chain combines TRBV5-1 with TRBJ2-1, with D uncertain. The CDR3 length is 13 residues. Trimming removed 1 base at V and 8 bases at J, with 10 bases between. Per the germline V gene, CDR1 is SGHRS and CDR2 is YFSETQ. The DNA for the CDR3 is TGCGCCAGCAGCTTGCCCGTTTCCGATGAGCAGTTCTTC. Translated, it gives CASSLPVSDEQFF.

The chain combines TRBV5-4 with TRBJ1-1; the D is unclear. V lost 0 bases and J 0 bases, leaving 6 bases between the germline ends. Germline V CDR1 and CDR2: SGHNT, YYREEE (reference sequence). This CDR3 comprises 14 residues. The CDR3 protein is CASSLDTLNTEAFF. The DNA of the CDR3 is TGTGCCAGCAGCTTGGACACCTTGAACACTGAAGCTTTCTTT.

This chain connects TRBV2 to TRBJ2-1, with TRBD2 matching 11 bases. Germline V gene lookup returns CDR1 SNHLY and CDR2 FYNNEI. CDR3 length equals 15 residues. J was trimmed by 8 bases and V by 2 bases; bases with no gene match: 5. The CDR3 DNA reads as TGTGCCAGCAGTGAAACTAGCGGGAGTACCCATGAGCAGTTCTTC. This codes for CASSETSGSTHEQFF.

The rearrangement joins TRBV7-2 to TRBJ2-7, with a weak D call TRBD1 (5 bases). The CDR3 runs 15 residues. Trimming left V 3 bases short and J 4 bases short, with 16 bases between. Germline V gene lookup returns CDR1 SGHTA and CDR2 FQGNSA. CDR3 residues: CASSFKGDKTYEQYF. CDR3 nucleotides: TGTGCCAGCAGCTTTAAAGGGGATAAAACGTACGAGCAGTACTTC.

The J gene is TRBJ2-3, the V gene TRBV7-9, with D possibly being TRBD1 (5 bases). The germline CDR1 and CDR2 sequences are SEHNR and FQNEAQ (reference sequence). The CDR3 totals 15 residues. With 4 bases removed from V and 0 bases from J, the gap between germline ends came to 11 bases. In DNA form, the CDR3 reads TGTGCCAGCAGCTCAGGGATTTTGAGCACAGATACGCAGTATTTT. Translation gives CASSSGILSTDTQYF.

The genes are TRBV7-3 and TRBJ2-2; D unclear. The germline CDR1 and CDR2 sequences are SGHTA and FQGTGA. V dropped 5 bases and J dropped 7 bases, with 11 bases sitting between them. This CDR3 spans 13 amino acids. The CDR3 DNA reads TGTGCCAGCAGCCTCTCTATCGGCGGGGAGCTGTTTTTT. Its protein is CASSLSIGGELFF. The variable domain in full, completed from reference TRBV7-3 and TRBJ2-2, reads GAGVSQTPSNKVTEKGKYVELRCDPISGHTALYWYRQSLGQGPEFLIYFQGTGAADDSGLPNDRFFAVRPEGSVSTLKIQRTERGDSAVYLCASSLSIGGELFFGEGSRLTVL.

The chain recombines TRBV27 with TRBJ1-1, with a possible D match to TRBD1 (6 bases). Between the trimmed V and J ends, which lost 3 bases and 4 bases, there was a span of 9 bases. From germline, CDR1 is MNHEY and CDR2 SMNVEV (reference sequence). This CDR3 is built from 13 residues. The CDR3 DNA is TGTGCCAGCAGTTTGGGGGCATTCACTGAAGCTTTCTTT. This gives the protein CASSLGAFTEAFF.

There are a few counts of this clone. The gene calls are TRBV28 and TRBJ2-7, with 8 bases identical to TRBD1. The germline CDR1 and CDR2 sequences are MDHEN and SYDVKM. V was clipped by 8 bases and J by 4 bases; unmatched bases: 13. The CDR3 runs to 15 residues. The CDR3: CASSSGAGGQYEQYF. CDR3 bases: TGTGCCAGCTCATCGGGGGCAGGGGGCCAGTACGAGCAGTACTTC.

The genes are TRBV5-1 and TRBJ1-5; no clear D gene. Germline values: CDR1 SGHRS, CDR2 YFSETQ. V lost 0 bases and J 7 bases, leaving 8 bases between the germline ends. The CDR3 loop spans 13 amino acids. The CDR3 region is CASSLAAGQPQHF. CDR3 DNA sequence: TGCGCCAGCAGCTTGGCCGCGGGCCAGCCCCAGCATTTT.

The V and J genes are TRBV28 and TRBJ2-1, with 13 bases that match TRBD2. The germline CDR1 and CDR2 sequences are MDHEN and SYDVKM. The V and J ends lost 7 bases and 4 bases, in that order; junction bases with no gene match: 10. The CDR3 covers 17 residues. CDR3 sequence: CASMELAGGPGYNEQFF. CDR3 sequence (DNA): TGTGCCAGCATGGAACTAGCGGGAGGGCCGGGGTACAATGAGCAGTTCTTC.

The chain links TRBV2 to TRBJ2-2, with TRBD2 identical over 10 bases. CDR3 size: 15 residues. Germline-derived CDR1 and CDR2 are SNHLY and FYNNEI. V shed 8 bases and J 1 base; nucleotides not matched to a gene: 4. CDR3 amino acids: CASLQREGNTGELFF. The CDR3 DNA reads as TGTGCCAGCCTTCAGCGGGAGGGGAACACCGGGGAGCTGTTTTTT.

This clone was seen only once. The V and J genes are TRBV29-1 and TRBJ2-3, with D maybe TRBD1 (6 bases). Between the trimmed V and J ends, which lost 6 bases and 3 bases, there was a span of 10 bases. The CDR3 contains 12 residues. In germline, CDR1 is SQVTM, CDR2 ANQGSEA. The CDR3 DNA sequence: TGCAGCGTGGGGGCGAGGACAGATACGCAGTATTTT. Amino acid sequence: CSVGARTDTQYF.

This chain connects TRBV2 to TRBJ2-3, with 10 bases that match TRBD2. Germline V gene lookup returns CDR1 SNHLY and CDR2 FYNNEI. The CDR3 runs to 16 residues. V lost 8 bases, J lost 4 bases, and 12 bases stayed unmatched. In DNA, the CDR3 is TGTGCCAGCCCAGGGTCAGCGGGAGGGCCCTCAGATACGCAGTATTTT. It encodes CASPGSAGGPSDTQYF.

The DNA of the CDR3 is TGTGCCAGCAGCTCCTGGGACAGGGGGTCCTACAATGAGCAGTTCTTC. This encodes CASSSWDRGSYNEQFF. The V call is TRBV7-9, the J call TRBJ2-1, with TRBD1 matching over 11 bases. CDR1 is SEHNR and CDR2 is FQNEAQ in the germline V gene (reference sequence). The CDR3 is made up of 16 amino acids. V was pared by 4 bases and J by 1 base, with 3 bases of the junction left unmatched.

The J gene is TRBJ2-2, the V gene TRBV19; tentatively, D is TRBD2 (6 bases). The germline gives CDR1 LNHDA, CDR2 SQIVND (reference sequence). The CDR3 runs to 15 residues. V was pared by 8 bases and J by 0 bases, with 13 bases between. The CDR3 DNA reads as TGTGCCAGTTCGGCCGGACTACCGAACACCGGGGAGCTGTTTTTT. It encodes CASSAGLPNTGELFF.

The CDR3 reads CASSVVTWLDIGYEQYF. The CDR3 coding sequence is TGTGCCAGCAGCGTAGTCACCTGGTTGGACATAGGCTACGAGCAGTACTTC. The rearrangement uses TRBV9 and TRBJ2-7, with D tentatively TRBD1 (5 bases). This CDR3 is built from 17 residues. V lost 0 bases and J 3 bases, leaving 19 bases between the germline ends. CDR1 SGDLS and CDR2 YYNGEE come from the germline V gene. Full variable domain (outside the CDR3, taken from reference TRBV9 and TRBJ2-7): DSGVTQTPKHLITATGQRVTLRCSPRSGDLSVYWYQQSLDQGLQFLIQYYNGEERAKGNILERFSAQQFPDLHSELNLSSLELGDSALYFCASSVVTWLDIGYEQYFGPGTRLTVT.

J is TRBJ2-1 and V is TRBV19, with a tentative D call TRBD2 (6 bases). The germline V gene has CDR1 LNHDA and CDR2 SQIVND (reference sequence). V was shortened by 3 bases and J by 4 bases, with 10 bases between the two germline ends. The length of the CDR3 is 14 residues. The CDR3 region is CASSMWDSYNEQFF. The CDR3 nucleotides are TGTGCCAGTAGTATGTGGGACTCGTACAATGAGCAGTTCTTC.

The V and J genes are TRBV9 and TRBJ1-6; no reliable D call. This CDR3 region has 15 residues. Trimming cost V 4 bases and J 9 bases, with 17 bases left between them. CDR1 SGDLS and CDR2 YYNGEE come from the germline V gene. CDR3 protein: CASSPSASGSSPLHF. The CDR3 DNA sequence: TGTGCCAGCAGCCCATCCGCCTCAGGCAGTTCACCCCTCCACTTT.

The rearrangement links TRBV5-3 to TRBJ1-5; unclear D gene. TRBV5-3 is labeled an ORF, and its function is uncertain. V lost 3 bases to trimming and J lost 5 bases, with 12 bases between them. This CDR3 comprises 14 residues. For the CDR3, the DNA is TGTGCCAGAAGCTCCGGTAGCCTAGATCAGCCCCAGCATTTT. Its protein is CARSSGSLDQPQHF.

The chain links TRBV9 to TRBJ2-5, with TRBD2 matching over 8 bases. Germline assignment: CDR1 SGDLS and CDR2 YYNGEE. There are 16 residues in the CDR3. J was trimmed by 5 bases and V by 4 bases; bases with no gene match: 13. The CDR3 DNA reads TGTGCCAGCAGCCCTCGACAACTAGCGGTGGCGGAGACCCAGTACTTC. Protein: CASSPRQLAVAETQYF.